This TCR beta chain was recovered during a study of technical replicates of blood from several donors (dated by TCRdb to about 2017). Library prep was done by the immunoSEQ multiplex PCR assay. The table comes from immuneACCESS by way of TCRdb, which keeps in-frame sequences with V and J called. Part of the clones is missing from these tables; in studies checked, under half for an unresolved V gene and the rest for unknown reasons. Recorded for this sample are tens of thousands of clones; 80% to 95% of them occurred a single time. About 4.6% of the sample is held by the ten biggest clonotypes. This clone has only a few counts. It has no known antigen specificity. No base quality information exists; no much larger clone differs at one position. Reading from cysteine to phenylalanine, the CDR3 counts 14 amino acids. The retained sequence is limited to the CDR3, 42 bases, with the frame set at the first base. The germline V gene supplies CDR1 SGHDN and CDR2 FVKESK. Trimming takes 0 bases from V and 3 bases from J, and the germline ends sit 9 bases apart.

The TCR comes from a human donor in good health. Some clones in this sample may be carry-over from other donors' samples. The chain is made from TRBV14 and TRBJ2-7; a confident D gene designation cannot be given. Sample: PBMCs. The DNA sequence is given as TGTGCCAGCAGCCAAGAACGAGCGATCTACGAGCAGTACTTC. This translates into CASSQERAIYEQYF.